The clone carrying this T cell receptor beta chain showed up just a few times. The data were obtained in a study of blood T cell repertoires in COVID-19. Study information: Nucleic acid was either cDNA or gDNA, and it came from T cells, B-cell-depleted T cells, or PBMCs.

Per the original data handling: Using reference gene primer amplification, nucleated cell counts were estimated. Using immunoSEQ multiplex PCR, the repertoire was profiled, and TCRdb retains in-frame clones only, with some absent. The V and J calls and clone size are taken from that table; D and trimming were inferred from the DNA. The sample contains 350,000 to 550,000 clones, approximately 90% of which appear only once. Losses at the gene ends were 5 bases for V and 3 bases for J; bases not matched to a gene: 12. Per germline, CDR1 MNHNY and CDR2 SVGAGI (reference sequence). CDR3 length equals 17 residues.

Sequencing was done on a sample of peripheral blood. The TCR was taken from a woman aged 25 to 39 with acute or convalescent COVID-19. This chain uses TRBV6-6 with TRBJ1-5; the match to TRBD1 covers 8 bases. The CDR3 is CASSPGRTGLYNQPQHF. CDR3 DNA sequence: TGTGCCAGCAGTCCCGGACGGACAGGGCTATACAATCAGCCCCAGCATTTT.